This TCR beta chain was documented in a study of a mutant IDH1 vaccine in newly diagnosed glioma. The sample holds a few counts of this clone. Its antigen is not known. The assay was immunoSEQ multiplex PCR, and TCRdb's table has in-frame clones only and misses some. The table has fewer than 30,000 clones, approximately 82% seen once. Germline assignment: CDR1 MNHNY and CDR2 SVGAGI (reference sequence). The V end lost 6 bases, the J end lost 1 base, and 15 bases lay between the germline ends. The CDR3 has 15 residues. Sample time point: week 35, safety follow-up. Every single dose of the vaccine, 300 ug of mutant IDH1 20-mer peptide, came with topical imiquimod.

This sequence originates from a man aged 25 to 45 with glioma. The chain recombines TRBV6-6 with TRBJ1-1, with D perhaps TRBD1 (6 bases). The specimen comprised PBMCs, sampled from a glioma patient whose treatment included an IDH1 peptide vaccine. The CDR3 protein is CASRNGGTRNTEAFF. The DNA of the CDR3 is TGTGCCAGCAGAAACGGGGGGACAAGGAACACTGAAGCTTTCTTT.